This T cell receptor (beta chain) was recorded in a study of T cells in Graves' hyperthyroidism and ophthalmopathy (dated by TCRdb to the late 2010s). Context from the whole study: Peripheral blood samples were taken at initial diagnosis, before any treatment was given. The 95 to 100 discovery patients were randomly divided into training and test sets at a 7:3 ratio. To identify distinguishing TCR V-J signatures, a discovery cohort of about 100 patients was used, comprising approximately 40 with Graves' ophthalmopathy and 55 to 65 with stable Graves' hyperthyroidism. After sampling, hyperthyroidism patients received methimazole starting at 30 mg daily, and ophthalmopathy patients received high-dose intravenous methylprednisolone. Thyroid tissue and blood T-cell repertoires from about six Graves' hyperthyroidism patients were also compared in the study. Whether ophthalmopathy could be predicted prospectively was tested in an independent validation cohort made up of 18 hyperthyroidism patients plus 17 patients who later progressed to ophthalmopathy. TCR Vbeta CDR3 sequencing of 140 or so peripheral blood samples (about 45 ophthalmopathy, about 74 hyperthyroidism and some 17 progressor patients) is reported in the paper.

The TCR beta CDR3 regions were amplified from the RNA transcripts. For the first round of RT-PCR on the TCR CDR3, the HTBI primer set was used together with the Qiagen OneStep RT-PCR kit. A second multiplex PCR round built the libraries, followed by size selection and purification. Paired-end sequencing of the libraries was performed with 100 bp reads on an Illumina HiSeq2000. As for the authors' bioinformatics: Raw data were processed with SOAPnuke, discarding reads with adapters, uncalled bases, mean Phred below 15, or no exact constant-primer or identifier match. COPE v1.2.5 was used to merge the high-quality paired reads, and each unique nucleotide sequence was defined as a clonotype. Clonotypes were aligned to IMGT TRBV, TRBD and TRBJ reference segments using MiTCR v1.1. Only V-J combinations with frequency above 0.0001, covering 99.2% of repertoires, were analysed. The TCS score was defined as F50 (clonal expansion) divided by E x V (chaos), with BLOSUM62-based TCRdist calculated between CDR3 peptides within each V-J. Welch's t-statistics and random forest reduced around 550 V-J features to some 14, which were used in a naive Bayes classifier (R e1071). The public reads were reprocessed in TCRdb via fastp at Q25 and MiXCR, keeping in-frame beta chains. Rows matching on CDR3 protein sequence are summarized as one entry with the most common DNA and genes. In this record, the V and J calls reflect TCRdb's handling and not the investigators' own analysis. For this sample there are about 600,000 distinct CDR3 sequences; about 14% appear just once. The top ten hold approximately 13% of the sample.

V is trimmed back by 1 base and J by 4 bases, and the junction contains 2 bases that no gene match accounts for. The CDR3 contains 14 residues, cysteine and phenylalanine counted. Kept here is only the CDR3 DNA, which spans 42 bases and is read in frame from base 1. CDR1 MNHEY and CDR2 SMNVEV were looked up in the germline V gene (reference sequence). There are many counts of this clonotype. Its antigen is still unknown. Base quality data are lacking; no much larger clone is found one base away. Ophthalmopathy patients had moderately to severely active disease, with a Clinical Activity Score of 3 or more, a NOSPECS grade of 4 or more, and a disease duration of less than 3 months. The study excluded patients with uncontrolled infections, other autoimmune diseases, pregnancy or lactation. Diagnoses were established on the basis of clinical symptoms, serum thyroxine and TRAb, thyroid ultrasound, and orbital computed tomography. Ficoll-Paque density gradient centrifugation was used to isolate PBMCs from around 10 ml of fresh peripheral blood. Total RNA was extracted using Trizol reagent, and RNA quality was assessed on an Agilent 2100 Bioanalyzer.

Study-level results and caveats: No statistical method was used to fix the sample size in advance, and group allocation was not hidden from the investigators. Most expanded thyroid clonotypes (frequency above 0.001) were also detected in blood, a finding suggesting that blood repertoires may reflect thyroid immune responses. In validation, the model predicted progression to ophthalmopathy with 55% to 71% sensitivity and approximately 74% specificity, a median of 6.5 months before onset. A model built on a 13 V-J signature distinguished ophthalmopathy from stable hyperthyroidism, reaching about 88% sensitivity and around 81% specificity in cross-validation and 80%/75% in testing.

The origin of this receptor is a woman between 45 and 60 years old with Graves' ophthalmopathy. The V and J genes are TRBV27 and TRBJ2-7, and TRBD2 matches 9 of the central bases. The sample consisted of blood. DNA sequence: TGTGCCAGCAGTTTATTTAGCGGGAGTTACGAGCAGTACTTC. This encodes CASSLFSGSYEQYF.